This T cell receptor beta chain appears in the sequencing data of a study of CD8 T cells in Susac syndrome. In germline, CDR1 is SGHAT, CDR2 FQNNGV. CDR3 size: 20 residues. Unmatched junction bases numbered 22, after V lost 5 bases and J lost 4 bases. Reverse transcription used roughly 0.45 to 1 ug RNA and random hexamers. One entry per CDR3 protein results from TCRdb running MiXCR on the immunoSEQ multiplex PCR reads. The top ten clones hold 0.14% of a sample with approximately 100,000 distinct CDR3 sequences, roughly 91% of them seen once. This rearrangement joins TRBV11-2 to TRBJ1-4; TRBD1 matches 7 bases. The sequence derives from a human donor in good health. Sequenced input: CD4+ T cells from PBMCs. CDR3 sequence (DNA): TGTGCCAGCAGCCTAGGAGCCATTTGGGACAGCGAGCCTCGTAATGAAAAACTGTTTTTT. Translation: CASSLGAIWDSEPRNEKLFF.